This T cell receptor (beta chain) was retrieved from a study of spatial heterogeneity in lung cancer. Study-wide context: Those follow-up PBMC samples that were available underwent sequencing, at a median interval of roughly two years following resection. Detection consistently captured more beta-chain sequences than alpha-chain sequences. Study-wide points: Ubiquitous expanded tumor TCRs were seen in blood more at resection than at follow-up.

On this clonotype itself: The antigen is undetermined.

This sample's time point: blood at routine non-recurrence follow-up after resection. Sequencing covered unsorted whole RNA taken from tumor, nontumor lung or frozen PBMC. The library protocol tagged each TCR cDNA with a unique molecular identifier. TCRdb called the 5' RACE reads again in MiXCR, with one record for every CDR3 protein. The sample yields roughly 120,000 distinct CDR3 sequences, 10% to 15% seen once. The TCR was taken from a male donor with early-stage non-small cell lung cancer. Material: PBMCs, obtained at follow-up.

The CDR3 is CASFPPGGNEQFF. In nucleotides, the CDR3 is TGTGCCAGCTTCCCTCCGGGGGGCAATGAGCAGTTCTTC. The chain uses TRBV5-6 and TRBJ2-1; 7 bases fit TRBD2. This CDR3 region has 13 residues. The V gene's germline CDR1 is SGHDT and CDR2 YYEEEE. The V gene end was trimmed by 7 bases and the J gene end by 6 bases; junction bases not matched to a gene: 7.